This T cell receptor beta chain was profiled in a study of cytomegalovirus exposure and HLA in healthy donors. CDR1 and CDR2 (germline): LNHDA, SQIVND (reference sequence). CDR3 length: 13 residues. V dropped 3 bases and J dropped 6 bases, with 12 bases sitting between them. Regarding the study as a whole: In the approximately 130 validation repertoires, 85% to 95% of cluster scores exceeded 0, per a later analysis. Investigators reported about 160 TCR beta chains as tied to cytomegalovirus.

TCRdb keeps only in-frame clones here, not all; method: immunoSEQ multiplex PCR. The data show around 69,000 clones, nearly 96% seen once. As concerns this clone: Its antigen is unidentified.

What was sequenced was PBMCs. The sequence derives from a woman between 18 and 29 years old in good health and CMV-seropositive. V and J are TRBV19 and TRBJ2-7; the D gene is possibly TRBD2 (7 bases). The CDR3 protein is CASSMGEGGEQYF. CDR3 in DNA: TGTGCCAGTAGTATGGGGGAGGGGGGCGAGCAGTACTTC.